The rows below give T cell receptor beta chains drawn from one sample of a study of patients and donors after allogeneic stem cell transplantation. TCRdb redid the calling of the RT-PCR reads with MiXCR, one entry per CDR3 protein. Of about 960,000 distinct CDR3 sequences in the sample, approximately 18% are singletons; the top ten hold around 6%. Sample: blood, either unsorted or a sorted T cell fraction (not recorded which). These receptors came from a human donor who was either an allogeneic HSCT recipient or a stem cell or donor lymphocyte infusion donor (not recorded which). It is not recorded whose cells these are; they may come from a transplant donor. CDR3s include the opening cysteine and the closing phenylalanine or tryptophan. D genes are given only for firm matches. Clone size is given for some rows only: seen once, a few or many times, or a class if the clone is expanded.

TRBJ2-3	NA	TRBV15	NA	CATSISGGTDTQYF	TGTGCCACCAGCATATCTGGAGGTACAGATACGCAGTATTTT
TRBJ2-1	TRBD2	TRBV5-1	few	CASSSWTSGVNEQFF	TGCGCCAGCAGCTCCTGGACTAGCGGGGTCAATGAGCAGTTCTTC
TRBJ2-7	TRBD2	TRBV3-1	NA	CASSLPGLAGGGEQYF	TGTGCCAGCAGCCTTCCGGGACTAGCGGGAGGCGGAGAGCAGTACTTC
TRBJ1-1	NA	TRBV6-1	few	CASSRSGWTGTEAFF	TGTGCCAGCAGTCGCTCAGGGTGGACCGGGACTGAAGCTTTCTTT
TRBJ2-1	TRBD2	TRBV6-1	NA	CASSPGTSGRSEQFF	TGTGCCAGCAGCCCCGGGACTAGCGGGAGGAGTGAGCAGTTCTTC
TRBJ2-2	NA	TRBV6-1	few	CATQRGESGELFF	TGTGCCACCCAAAGGGGGGAGTCCGGGGAGCTGTTTTTT
TRBJ1-2	NA	TRBV3-1	NA	CASTFGGAKNYGYTF	TGTGCCAGCACCTTCGGGGGGGCGAAGAACTATGGCTACACCTTC
TRBJ2-7	NA	TRBV11-2	few	CASSLGKRVTYEQYF	TGTGCCAGCAGCTTAGGGAAAAGGGTTACCTACGAGCAGTACTTC
TRBJ2-2	NA	TRBV7-7	many	CASSPNARTGELFF	TGTGCTAGCAGCCCTAATGCGAGGACCGGGGAGCTGTTTTTT
TRBJ2-2	NA	TRBV7-9	NA	CASLGSDTGELFF	TGTGCCAGCCTAGGTTCGGACACCGGGGAGCTGTTTTTT
TRBJ2-4	NA	TRBV7-9	few	CASSLVGTKNIQYF	TGTGCCAGCAGCTTAGTCGGGACGAAAAACATTCAGTACTTC
TRBJ1-5	TRBD1	TRBV20-1	NA	CSARVPQPGDRENQPQHF	TGCAGTGCTAGAGTGCCCCAACCCGGGGACAGGGAAAATCAGCCCCAGCATTTT
TRBJ2-3	TRBD2	TRBV4-2	few	CASSQWTSGGAADTQYF	TGTGCCAGCAGCCAGTGGACTAGCGGGGGGGCCGCAGATACGCAGTATTTT
TRBJ1-3	NA	TRBV6-1	few	CASRPNSGNTIYF	TGTGCCAGCAGACCCAACTCTGGAAACACCATATATTTT
TRBJ1-2	TRBD1	TRBV4-2	NA	CASSPGNPGQGSGYTF	TGTGCCAGCAGCCCAGGAAATCCCGGACAGGGGAGTGGCTACACCTTC
TRBJ2-3	NA	TRBV11-2	NA	CASSYVAPPDTQYF	TGTGCCAGCAGCTATGTGGCGCCACCCGATACGCAGTATTTT
TRBJ1-5	NA	TRBV3-1	NA	CASSQSGGQPQPQHF	TGTGCCAGCAGCCAATCTGGCGGACAGCCCCAGCCCCAGCATTTT
TRBJ1-5	NA	TRBV4-1	few	CASSLGRHNQPQHF	TGCGCCAGCAGCCTGGGCCGACACAATCAGCCCCAGCATTTT
TRBJ1-3	NA	TRBV30	few	CAWFCRDERSPDTIYF	TGTGCCTGGTTCTGTCGGGACGAAAGGTCTCCGGACACCATATATTTT
TRBJ1-4	TRBD1	TRBV7-9	NA	CASSSLTTGTGNEKLFF	TGTGCCAGCAGCTCACTTACAACCGGGACAGGGAATGAAAAACTGTTTTTT
TRBJ2-5	TRBD2	TRBV25-1	few	CASSEPVLAGSETQYF	TGTGCCAGCAGTGAACCAGTTCTAGCGGGGTCGGAGACCCAGTACTTC
TRBJ2-1	TRBD2	TRBV29-1	NA	CSVPLLAGGFNEQFF	TGCAGCGTCCCCCTGCTAGCGGGGGGTTTCAATGAGCAGTTCTTC
TRBJ2-6	NA	TRBV3-1	once	CASSQGRESGANVLTF	TGTGCCAGCAGCCAAGGTCGGGAATCTGGGGCCAACGTCCTGACTTTC
TRBJ1-3	TRBD1	TRBV12-3/TRBV12-4	few	CASSLGTGGSRTIYF	TGTGCCAGCAGTTTAGGGACAGGGGGCTCACGGACCATATATTTT
TRBJ2-1	TRBD2	TRBV20-1	NA	CSAPDSRGIYNEQFF	TGCAGTGCCCCAGATTCGCGGGGGATATACAATGAGCAGTTCTTC
TRBJ2-2	TRBD2	TRBV9	few	CASSGEGLGELFF	TGTGCCAGCAGCGGGGAGGGTCTCGGGGAGCTGTTTTTT
TRBJ1-2	NA	TRBV12-3/TRBV12-4	NA	CASSTATANYGYTF	TGTGCCAGCAGTACGGCGACCGCTAACTATGGCTACACCTTC